These 32 T cell receptor beta chains share one sample of origin, sequenced in a study of cytomegalovirus exposure and HLA in healthy donors. PCR involved 60 Vbeta and 13 Jbeta primers. Measured with immunoSEQ multiplex PCR; TCRdb has only the in-frame clones, and not every one. The sample includes around 200,000 clones, approximately 83% seen only once; the top ten take 1.3% to 1.5%. Sequencing was performed on PBMCs. The receptor source for this set is a girl between 10 and 17 years old in good health and CMV-seronegative.

The chain employs TRBV9 and TRBJ2-3, with D unclear. V was clipped by 2 bases and J by 2 bases, with 9 bases between them. The CDR3 contains 14 residues. In germline, CDR1 is SGDLS, CDR2 YYNGEE. The CDR3 loop reads CASSVQEITDTQYF. CDR3 in DNA: TGTGCCAGCAGCGTGCAGGAAATCACAGATACGCAGTATTTT.

This clone has a handful of counts. The rearrangement links TRBV7-9 to TRBJ1-2; D is uncertain. CDR1 SEHNR and CDR2 FQNEAQ come from the germline V gene (reference sequence). The CDR3 runs 12 residues. Trimming stripped 2 bases from V and 6 bases from J, with 7 bases between. The CDR3: CASSLRGDGYTF. DNA of the CDR3: TGTGCCAGCAGCTTAAGAGGCGATGGCTACACCTTC.

The chain recombines TRBV7-2 with TRBJ1-1; D is uncertain. Between the trimmed V and J ends, which lost 0 bases and 5 bases, there was a span of 7 bases. Germline-derived CDR1 and CDR2 are SGHTA and FQGNSA. The CDR3 totals 13 residues. The CDR3 loop is CASSLARKTEAFF. As DNA, the CDR3 is TGTGCCAGCAGCTTAGCGAGAAAAACTGAAGCTTTCTTT.

The V call is TRBV5-1, the J call TRBJ2-1, with 8 bases identical to TRBD2. Per germline, CDR1 SGHRS and CDR2 YFSETQ. The CDR3 is 16 residues long. J lost 3 bases, V lost 5 bases, and 10 bases had no gene match. Written as DNA, the CDR3 is TGCGCCAGCAGGGGGGCTAGCGGGCCCCTCTACAATGAGCAGTTCTTC. Translating it yields CASRGASGPLYNEQFF.

The chain employs TRBV6-4 and TRBJ2-1; 12 bases are a match to TRBD2. After removal of 0 bases from V and 6 bases from J, the junction contained 0 bases not matched to a gene. Germline V gene data show CDR1 as MRHNA and CDR2 as SNTAGT. This CDR3 region has 15 residues. The DNA of the CDR3 is TGTGCCAGCAGTGACTCGACTAGCGGGAGCAATGAGCAGTTCTTC. Its protein is CASSDSTSGSNEQFF.

The rearrangement links TRBV18 to TRBJ2-1; TRBD1 matches at 9 bases. CDR3 size: 15 residues. V lost 3 bases to trimming and J lost 4 bases; unmatched junction nucleotides: 4. The germline gives CDR1 KGHSH, CDR2 LQKENI. The CDR3 here is CASSPGTGLYNEQFF. The CDR3 DNA reads TGTGCCAGCTCACCCGGGACAGGGCTGTACAATGAGCAGTTCTTC.

V and J are TRBV28 and TRBJ1-4; TRBD1 agrees at 9 bases. This CDR3 has 16 residues. V dropped 3 bases and J dropped 6; count of bases not matched to a gene: 8. In germline, CDR1 is MDHEN, CDR2 SYDVKM. CDR3 loop: CASSLVQGAYYEKLFF. The CDR3 bases are TGTGCCAGCAGTTTGGTACAGGGGGCGTATTATGAAAAACTGTTTTTT.

The chain links TRBV28 to TRBJ1-6; TRBD1 agrees at 7 bases. The germline gives CDR1 MDHEN, CDR2 SYDVKM. V trimming: 6 bases; J trimming: 7 bases; junction bases outside the gene matches: 6. The CDR3 consists of 14 residues. The CDR3 reads CASSRGGTNSPLHF. CDR3 DNA sequence: TGTGCCAGCAGCCGAGGGGGCACGAATTCACCCCTCCACTTT. The complete variable domain, with remaining parts taken from reference TRBV28 and TRBJ1-6, reads DVKVTQSSRYLVKRTGEKVFLECVQDMDHENMFWYRQDPGLGLRLIYFSYDVKMKEKGDIPEGYSVSREKKERFSLILESASTNQTSMYLCASSRGGTNSPLHFGNGTRLTVT.

This clone was seen just once. CDR3 amino acids: CASSFSHVRDTTNEKLFF. The CDR3 DNA sequence: TGTGCCAGCAGCTTTTCTCATGTACGGGACACAACTAATGAAAAACTGTTTTTT. V usage is TRBV7-9 and J usage is TRBJ1-4, with TRBD1 as a possible D gene (6 bases). Germline-derived CDR1 and CDR2 are SEHNR and FQNEAQ (reference sequence). The CDR3 has 18 amino acids. V was clipped by 3 bases and J by 0 bases, with 17 bases between them.

CDR3 sequence reads: CASSLAGRVAGEKLFF. The CDR3 DNA is TGCGCCAGCAGCTTGGCCGGGAGGGTCGCTGGCGAAAAACTGTTTTTT. V gene TRBV5-1 combines with J gene TRBJ1-4, with D hard to call. The length of the CDR3 is 16 residues. Germline loops: CDR1 SGHRS, CDR2 YFSETQ. V lost 0 bases to trimming and J lost 8 bases, with 17 bases between them.

This chain uses TRBV30 with TRBJ1-1; D is perhaps TRBD1 (6 bases). Per the germline V gene, CDR1 is GTSNPN and CDR2 is SVGIG (reference sequence). The CDR3 contains 15 residues. V shed 1 base and J shed 3 bases, with 15 bases lying between them. In DNA form, the CDR3 reads TGTGCCTGGAGTGCTAAAGGACAGATAGACACTGAAGCTTTCTTT. Translating it yields CAWSAKGQIDTEAFF.

CDR3 in amino acids: CSGRTSGRRNEQFF. As DNA, the CDR3 is TGCAGCGGCAGGACTAGCGGGAGACGCAATGAGCAGTTCTTC. This chain links TRBV29-1 with TRBJ2-1; TRBD2 aligns across 13 bases. The ends lost 7 bases at V and 6 bases at J; junction bases unmatched: 6. The germline gives CDR1 SQVTM, CDR2 ANQGSEA. This CDR3 is built from 14 residues.

CDR3: CASSLEWTGPNYGYTF. The CDR3 bases are TGTGCCAGCAGCTTAGAGTGGACAGGGCCTAACTATGGCTACACCTTC. The V and J genes are TRBV7-9 and TRBJ1-2; 8 positions agree with TRBD1. The CDR3 spans 16 residues. V trimming: 1 base; J trimming: 0 bases; junction bases outside the gene matches: 4. Germline V CDR1 and CDR2: SEHNR, FQNEAQ (reference sequence).

CDR3 DNA: TGTGCCAGCAGTCCACTCGACAGATATAGCAATCAGCCCCAGCATTTT. Its translation is CASSPLDRYSNQPQHF. This chain uses TRBV28 with TRBJ1-5; possibly TRBD1 for D (5 bases). This CDR3 spans 16 amino acids. Germline V gene sequence: CDR1 MDHEN, CDR2 SYDVKM. Trimming removed 5 bases from V and 0 bases from J, with 14 bases in between.

The chain employs TRBV28 and TRBJ1-1; 10 bases match TRBD1. The germline V gene encodes CDR1 MDHEN and CDR2 SYDVKM. This CDR3 is 15 amino acids long. Germline trimming cut 5 bases from V and 4 bases from J; bases unmatched to any gene: 7. CDR3 amino acids: CASSTPTGGGTEAFF. The CDR3 bases are TGTGCCAGCAGTACCCCGACAGGGGGCGGCACTGAAGCTTTCTTT.

This chain joins TRBV4-1 and TRBJ2-7, with D possibly TRBD2 on 5 matching bases. This CDR3 has 16 residues. V lost 0 bases and J lost 0, with 12 bases in between. The germline gives CDR1 MGHRA, CDR2 YSYEKL. The CDR3 loop is CASSQEARGSSYEQYF. The CDR3 bases are TGCGCCAGCAGCCAAGAAGCCCGCGGGTCCTCCTACGAGCAGTACTTC.

V and J are TRBV11-2 and TRBJ2-5; no clear D gene. V was clipped by 5 bases and J by 4 bases, with 5 bases between them. The germline gives CDR1 SGHAT, CDR2 FQNNGV. The CDR3 runs 11 residues. This CDR3 reads CASSIRETQYF. Written as DNA, the CDR3 is TGTGCCAGCAGCATTAGAGAGACCCAGTACTTC.

The chain employs TRBV19 and TRBJ1-6, with D perhaps matching TRBD1 (6 bases). Trimming pared 0 bases from V and 7 bases from J, leaving 10 bases between. Germline CDR1 LNHDA, CDR2 SQIVND (reference sequence). The CDR3 contains 15 residues. In DNA form, the CDR3 reads TGTGCCAGTAGTATAGATGGGCAGGGGAATTCACCCCTCCACTTT. Residues: CASSIDGQGNSPLHF.

The genes are TRBV27 and TRBJ1-1; no reliable D call. This CDR3 is built from 17 residues. V lost 5 bases and J 7 bases, leaving 26 bases between the germline ends. CDR1 and CDR2 (germline): MNHEY, SMNVEV (reference sequence). The CDR3 DNA reads TGTGCCAGCAGTACCCACCCGGGGAGGGCACTTCGAGATGAAGCTTTCTTT. Encoded protein: CASSTHPGRALRDEAFF.

V is TRBV15 and J is TRBJ2-2; D gene unclear. The CDR3 runs to 12 residues. V lost 5 bases to trimming and J lost 3 bases, with 4 bases between them. From germline, CDR1 is LNHNV and CDR2 YYDKDF (reference sequence). CDR3 amino acids: CATSSDTGELFF. The CDR3 nucleotides are TGTGCCACCAGCTCCGACACCGGGGAGCTGTTTTTT.

V usage is TRBV11-2 and J usage is TRBJ2-5, with D unresolved. Trimming removed 0 bases at V and 5 bases at J, with 7 bases between. Germline V gives CDR1 SGHAT, CDR2 FQNNGV. The CDR3 contains 13 residues. The CDR3 protein is CASSLDQWETQYF. The DNA for the CDR3 is TGTGCCAGCAGCTTAGATCAGTGGGAGACCCAGTACTTC.

V and J are TRBV6-5 and TRBJ2-7; 7 nucleotides agree with TRBD1. In germline, CDR1 is MNHEY, CDR2 SVGAGI. Trimming took 2 bases from V and 2 from J; bases not matched to a gene: 6. This CDR3 spans 15 amino acids. The CDR3 loop is CASSYGQEKAYEQYF. The CDR3 region has the DNA TGTGCCAGCAGTTACGGACAGGAAAAAGCCTACGAGCAGTACTTC.

The chain couples TRBV10-3 to TRBJ2-1; 13 nucleotides align to TRBD2. V shed 6 bases, J shed 10 bases, and the junction held 3 bases outside the gene matches. CDR3 length: 13 residues. Germline CDR1 and CDR2: ENHRY and SYGVKD. The CDR3: CAISGTSGVEQFF. The CDR3 coding sequence is TGTGCCATCAGCGGGACTAGCGGGGTCGAGCAGTTCTTC.

The chain links TRBV7-9 to TRBJ1-1; 8 positions match TRBD1. The germline V gene encodes CDR1 SEHNR and CDR2 FQNEAQ (reference sequence). This CDR3 contains 16 residues. V was pared by 3 bases and J by 7 bases, with 13 bases of the junction left unmatched. The CDR3 nucleotides read TGTGCCAGCAGCTTTGACAGGGGCCGCCCCCCTAATGAAGCTTTCTTT. This translates into CASSFDRGRPPNEAFF.

The rearrangement links TRBV27 to TRBJ1-5; the D gene is possibly TRBD1 (6 bases). Trimming removed 6 bases from V and 9 bases from J, with 12 bases in between. The CDR3 sequence is 12 residues long. Germline loops: CDR1 MNHEY, CDR2 SMNVEV (reference sequence). In nucleotides, the CDR3 is TGTGCCAGCAGCTCCAGGGGTGGGCCCCAGCATTTT. It yields the protein CASSSRGGPQHF.

The chain is built from TRBV5-4 and TRBJ2-7; TRBD2 matches 13 bases. With V trimmed by 4 bases and J by 7 bases, 11 bases remained unmatched. The CDR3 contains 16 residues. Germline V gives CDR1 SGHNT, CDR2 YYREEE (reference sequence). CDR3 sequence (DNA): TGTGCCAGCAGCACCCGTACCGGGACTAGCGGGGAGGAGCAGTACTTC. Translated, it gives CASSTRTGTSGEEQYF.

The genes are TRBV5-4 and TRBJ2-1; 14 bases match TRBD2. Germline CDR1 SGHNT, CDR2 YYREEE (reference sequence). J gave up 3 bases and V 4 bases, and 12 bases lay outside the gene matches. The CDR3 is 19 amino acids. The CDR3 reads CASSQFSGTSGRYYNEQFF. The CDR3, as DNA: TGTGCCAGCAGCCAATTTTCCGGGACTAGCGGGAGATACTACAATGAGCAGTTCTTC.

This chain joins TRBV6-5 and TRBJ2-7, with D possibly TRBD2 on 5 matching bases. Germline lookup yields CDR1 MNHEY and CDR2 SVGAGI. The length of the CDR3 is 16 residues. The V and J ends lost 2 bases and 6 bases respectively, with 20 bases between them. The CDR3 loop reads CASSYRYPAAPSEQYF. The CDR3 nucleotides are TGTGCCAGCAGTTACCGGTATCCAGCGGCCCCTAGCGAGCAGTACTTC.

This chain links TRBV7-2 with TRBJ2-5; 7 bases line up with TRBD1. The V segment lost 1 base and the J segment 5 bases; nucleotides outside the gene matches: 4. The CDR3 consists of 14 residues. From germline, CDR1 is SGHTA and CDR2 FQGNSA. The DNA of the CDR3 is TGTGCCAGCAGCTTAGGACAGGGCTTGGAGACCCAGTACTTC. Its protein product is CASSLGQGLETQYF. The full variable domain, its missing parts supplied by reference TRBV7-2 and TRBJ2-5, is GAGVSQSPSNKVTEKGKDVELRCDPISGHTALYWYRQSLGQGLEFLIYFQGNSAPDKSGLPSDRFSAERTGGSVSTLTIQRTQQEDSAVYLCASSLGQGLETQYFGPGTRLLVL.

The genes are TRBV7-6 and TRBJ2-2; TRBD1 aligns across 8 bases. The germline V gene encodes CDR1 SGHVS and CDR2 FNYEAQ. J was trimmed by 2 bases and V by 5 bases; bases with no gene match: 7. This CDR3 has 16 residues. CDR3 sequence reads: CASSQPGQVNTGELFF. The CDR3 coding sequence is TGTGCCAGCAGCCAGCCGGGACAGGTTAACACCGGGGAGCTGTTTTTT.

V usage is TRBV25-1 and J usage is TRBJ2-2; 7 bases fit TRBD1. The CDR3 length is 17 residues. Germline trimming cut 5 bases from V and 4 bases from J; bases unmatched to any gene: 13. Germline CDR1 reads MGHDK; CDR2 reads SYGVNS. The CDR3 DNA sequence: TGTGCCAGCAGTTTCTTTACAGGGGAGCCCCGCACCGGGGAGCTGTTTTTT. Its protein product is CASSFFTGEPRTGELFF.

The table lists this clone with a count of one. This chain connects TRBV9 to TRBJ2-7; TRBD2 matches 10 bases. Germline CDR1 SGDLS, CDR2 YYNGEE. The CDR3 runs to 15 residues. Losses at the gene ends were 0 bases for V and 7 bases for J; bases not matched to a gene: 7. The CDR3 is CASSVAASGSREQYF. CDR3 DNA sequence: TGTGCCAGCAGCGTAGCTGCTAGCGGGAGTAGAGAGCAGTACTTC.